The T cell receptor (beta chain) described here comes from a study of T cell responses to AZD1222 COVID-19 vaccine. V dropped 2 bases and J dropped 2; count of bases not matched to a gene: 9. Germline values: CDR1 MNHEY, CDR2 SMNVEV (reference sequence). The CDR3 loop spans 19 amino acids. Only in-frame clones appear in the TCRdb table, and some are missing; sequencing was by immunoSEQ multiplex PCR. The data show 170,000 or so clones, around nine tenths seen once. The rearrangement uses TRBV27 and TRBJ2-5; TRBD2 agrees at 15 bases. The sequence was obtained from an adult in good health. The sample consisted of peripheral blood, taken on day 0 of AZD1222 vaccination. The CDR3 DNA reads TGTGCCAGCAGTTTACAAGGACTAGCGGGGGGGATTAAACAAGAGACCCAGTACTTC. Protein sequence: CASSLQGLAGGIKQETQYF.